This TCR beta chain stems from a study of metastatic and nonmetastatic thyroid tumors. Study context: Repertoires were compared across blood and tumor or nodule tissue from malignant and benign thyroid patients. Study results and limitations: Malignant tumors reportedly showed significantly higher TCR beta diversity than benign nodules in both blood and tumor.

Every patient was untreated before thyroid surgery. Source study methods: A distant-metastasis classifier for papillary thyroid cancer was built using CDR3 differences across clinicopathological groups. TCRdb re-clonotyped the PCR reads through MiXCR. TCRdb's processing, not the authors' own work, is the source of the V and J calls. Of around 19,000 clones in the sample, approximately 19% are singletons; the top ten hold around 26%. This CDR3 spans 15 amino acids. Germline V gene sequence: CDR1 LNHDA, CDR2 SQIVND (reference sequence). Trimming removed 7 bases at V and 0 bases at J, with 15 bases between. This clone was counted many times. Its antigen remains unknown.

V and J are TRBV19 and TRBJ1-1; no definite D call. The TCR comes from a female donor with papillary thyroid cancer or a benign thyroid nodule (not recorded which). Some clones in this sample may be carry-over from other donors' samples. The sequenced material came from blood. The CDR3 sequence is CASTYSRTVNTEAFF. CDR3 in DNA: TGTGCCAGTACCTATAGTCGCACAGTGAACACTGAAGCTTTCTTT.